Described below is a single T cell receptor (beta chain) sequence and its context. Its antigen remains unknown. This entry is derived from a study of neurological immune-mediated disorders. General study results and limits: Levels of TCR clonal expansion peaked in HTLV-1-associated myelopathy and reached their lowest in multiple sclerosis, under those of healthy controls. Expanded clones shared no CDR3 amino acid sequences across subjects, suggesting private repertoires in all groups.

The CDR3 length is 17 residues. After removal of 3 bases from V and 1 base from J, the junction contained 7 bases not matched to a gene. Germline lookup yields CDR1 LNHDA and CDR2 SQIVND (reference sequence). Synthesis of cDNA was carried out by template-switch 5'RACE. The reaction used 10-nucleotide random UMIs. TCRdb re-derived calls from the 5' RACE reads in MiXCR, one entry per CDR3 protein. The sample holds about 20,000 distinct CDR3 sequences, 27% seen once. The origin of this receptor is a man aged 50 or older with HTLV-1-associated myelopathy (HAM/TSP). Sequencing was done on a sample of PBMCs. The chain carries TRBV19 and TRBJ1-1; 11 nucleotides match TRBD1. CDR3 sequence (DNA): TGTGCCAGTAGTATTCTACCGGGACAGGGGGGGAACACTGAAGCTTTCTTT. This translates into CASSILPGQGGNTEAFF.